This T cell receptor beta chain was obtained from a study of T cell responses to AZD1222 COVID-19 vaccine. Trimming took 7 bases from V and 5 from J; bases not matched to a gene: 5. This CDR3 contains 13 residues. Germline V lookup: CDR1 SGDLS, CDR2 YYNGEE. TCRdb's copy holds only in-frame clones and misses some; the assay was immunoSEQ multiplex PCR. The table shows around 180,000 clones, with more than 75% occurring only once. This sequence originates from an adult who received the AZD1222 COVID-19 vaccine. The source material was peripheral blood, sampled 28 days after the second AZD1222 dose. The chain has TRBV9 and TRBJ2-5; TRBD1 matches 10 bases. The CDR3, as DNA: TGTGCCAGCGGCGACAGGGGGCTTGAGACCCAGTACTTC. Translating gives CASGDRGLETQYF.